The rows below give T cell receptor beta chains drawn from one sample of a study of blood T cell repertoires in COVID-19. Profiling relied on immunoSEQ multiplex PCR, and the TCRdb table lists in-frame clones only, not all of them. The data contain roughly 80,000 clones, around 80% of them singletons. The sequencing sample was made of peripheral blood. Source of these receptors: a man aged 60 to 75 with active or convalescent COVID-19. CDR3s leave out the opening cysteine and the closing phenylalanine or tryptophan. The order of the fields is D gene, J gene, V gene, CDR3 length, clone size, CDR3 protein. The D gene is left open where the match is weak. Some rows have no size entry. The others give once, few or many, or a class for an expanded clone.

TRBD2,TRBJ2-1,TRBV5-4,15,NA,ASSLGSSGGLRGEQF
NA,TRBJ1-5,TRBV19,11,NA,ASSILQHQPQH
NA,TRBJ1-2,TRBV28,13,many,ASSSNRVPNYGYT
NA,TRBJ1-1,TRBV7-9,13,NA,ASSPTTGKNTEAF
TRBD1,TRBJ1-2,TRBV7-2,16,NA,ASSPQPGQGARFYGYT
TRBD1,TRBJ1-4,TRBV6-5,11,NA,ASSSGQGEKLF
NA,TRBJ1-6,TRBV7-2,14,NA,ASSLRGFSLNSPLH
NA,TRBJ2-5,TRBV10-3,13,NA,AISGKAVTEETQY
TRBD1,TRBJ2-1,TRBV5-4,15,few,ASRATLTGTGDNEQF
NA,TRBJ1-2,TRBV6-5,12,once,ASSEGGHLWGYT
NA,TRBJ2-1,TRBV6-2/TRBV6-3,10,NA,ASSYLYNEQF
NA,TRBJ2-3,TRBV21-1,12,NA,ASSKGRQADTQY
TRBD1,TRBJ1-2,TRBV20-1,9,NA,SAKEGARVT
NA,TRBJ2-7,TRBV6-4,10,few,ASNGSHYEQY
TRBD2,TRBJ2-1,TRBV11-3,13,NA,ASSLGGGPLNEQF
TRBD2,TRBJ2-1,TRBV11-2,12,NA,ASATVAGALNPF
TRBD1,TRBJ1-5,TRBV18,14,NA,ASSPGTGGPNQPQH
NA,TRBJ1-1,TRBV9,12,NA,ASSAGHPEAKAF
TRBD1,TRBJ1-1,TRBV30,14,NA,AWSATGGAGNTEAF
NA,TRBJ1-3,TRBV3-1/TRBV3-2,16,NA,ASSQASNRVLSGNTIY
NA,TRBJ1-5,TRBV6-2/TRBV6-3,14,NA,ASSYGAGQPNQPQH
NA,TRBJ2-7,TRBV3-1/TRBV3-2,14,few,ASSQDIGGSAYEQY
TRBD1,TRBJ2-4,TRBV30,11,NA,AWSVQGENIQY
NA,TRBJ2-7,TRBV6-5,14,few,ASSYTLTGFSYEQY
NA,TRBJ1-2,TRBV5-1,10,few,ASRMGREGYT
TRBD1,TRBJ1-4,TRBV9,13,NA,ASTLDGTANEKLF
TRBD2,TRBJ2-5,TRBV7-9,15,NA,ASRPGLVDRLQETQY
TRBD2,TRBJ2-1,TRBV11-2,12,NA,ASSFQRTSDEQF
NA,TRBJ1-2,TRBV6-5,12,NA,ASSTSGGTYGYT
TRBD1,TRBJ1-2,TRBV6-6,12,many,ASSYSGTGSGYT
TRBD1,TRBJ1-2,TRBV4-2,14,NA,ASSQQGDRGVLGYT
TRBD2,TRBJ2-2,TRBV9,14,NA,ASSPRGGGVTGELF
NA,TRBJ1-1,TRBV2,15,NA,ASSEAVGGAPWAEAF
NA,TRBJ2-2,TRBV7-2,13,NA,ASNPTLVNTGELF
NA,TRBJ2-1,TRBV5-1,14,NA,ASSSRVGRSYNEQF
TRBD1,TRBJ1-2,TRBV7-9,12,NA,ASSQPDRAEGYT
TRBD2,TRBJ2-3,TRBV7-2,14,NA,ASSFRASGGADTQY
TRBD1,TRBJ2-7,TRBV9,14,NA,ASSVVGTATYYEQY
NA,TRBJ1-2,TRBV10-3,11,few,AAEDRANYGYT
NA,TRBJ2-3,TRBV11-3,13,NA,ASSLEVGRTDTQY
TRBD1,TRBJ1-5,TRBV5-8,13,once,ASSLGQGVLQPQH
NA,TRBJ2-1,TRBV12-3/TRBV12-4,11,NA,ASRVAASNEQF
TRBD1,TRBJ2-7,TRBV2,14,NA,ASSEVGTGSNYEQY
TRBD1,TRBJ1-2,TRBV6-4,10,NA,ASRGTADGYT
TRBD1,TRBJ1-2,TRBV9,13,many,ASSVGDRAHYGYT
NA,TRBJ1-4,TRBV5-8,14,NA,ASSFGQLPEDEKLF
NA,TRBJ2-3,TRBV5-1,13,NA,ASSLTEAGADTQY
NA,TRBJ1-1,TRBV19,12,NA,ASSITGLNTEAF
TRBD2,TRBJ2-1,TRBV4-3,13,NA,ASSQPSGGLNEQF
NA,TRBJ1-2,TRBV27,15,NA,ASSPHLGQGAAYGYT